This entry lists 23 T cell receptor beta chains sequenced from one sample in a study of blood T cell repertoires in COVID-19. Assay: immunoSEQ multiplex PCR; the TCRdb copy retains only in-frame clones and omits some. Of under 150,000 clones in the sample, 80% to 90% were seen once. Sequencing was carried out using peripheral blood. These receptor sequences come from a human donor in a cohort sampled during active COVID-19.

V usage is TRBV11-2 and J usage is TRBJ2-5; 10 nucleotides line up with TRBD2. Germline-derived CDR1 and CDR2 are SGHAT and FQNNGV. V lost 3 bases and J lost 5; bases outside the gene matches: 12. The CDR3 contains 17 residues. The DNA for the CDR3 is TGTGCCAGCAGCTTCGGAAGCGGGGGGGCCTATGGGGAGACCCAGTACTTC. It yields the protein CASSFGSGGAYGETQYF.

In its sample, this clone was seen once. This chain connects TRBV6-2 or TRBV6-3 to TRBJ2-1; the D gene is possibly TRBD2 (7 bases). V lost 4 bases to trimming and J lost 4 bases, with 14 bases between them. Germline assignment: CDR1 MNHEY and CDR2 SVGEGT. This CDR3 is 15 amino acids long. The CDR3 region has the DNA TGTGCCAGCAGTTTAGGCGGGGGCGGTTACAATGAGCAGTTCTTC. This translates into CASSLGGGGYNEQFF.

CDR3 in DNA: TGTGCCAGCAGCCGGCGACTAGCGGGGGTTTCCTACGAGCAGTACTTC. It is translated as CASSRRLAGVSYEQYF. V gene TRBV7-6 combines with J gene TRBJ2-7, with 12 bases matching TRBD2. This CDR3 comprises 16 residues. The trim removed 5 bases at V and 1 base at J, leaving 6 bases unmatched. Germline V CDR1 and CDR2: SGHVS, FNYEAQ.

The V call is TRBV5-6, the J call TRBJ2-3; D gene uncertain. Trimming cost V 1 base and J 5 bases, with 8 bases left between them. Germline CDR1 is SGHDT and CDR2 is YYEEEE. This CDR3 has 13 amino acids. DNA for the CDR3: TGTGCCAGCAGCTTGAGCCACGTAGATACGCAGTATTTT. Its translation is CASSLSHVDTQYF.

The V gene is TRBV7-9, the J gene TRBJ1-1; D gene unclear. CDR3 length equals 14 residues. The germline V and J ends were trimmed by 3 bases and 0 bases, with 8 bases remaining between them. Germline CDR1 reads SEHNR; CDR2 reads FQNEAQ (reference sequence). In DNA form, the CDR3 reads TGTGCCAGCAGCTTGCGAGGATTGAACACTGAAGCTTTCTTT. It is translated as CASSLRGLNTEAFF.

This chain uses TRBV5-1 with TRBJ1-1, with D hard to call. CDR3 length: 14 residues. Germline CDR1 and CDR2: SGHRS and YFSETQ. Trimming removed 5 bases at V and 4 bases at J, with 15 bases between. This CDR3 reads CASSSPTPGTEAFF. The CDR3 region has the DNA TGCGCCAGCAGTTCCCCCACCCCGGGCACTGAAGCTTTCTTT.

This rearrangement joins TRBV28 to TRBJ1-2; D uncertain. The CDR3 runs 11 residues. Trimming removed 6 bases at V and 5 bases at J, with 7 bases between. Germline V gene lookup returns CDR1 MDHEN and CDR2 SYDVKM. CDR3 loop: CASRAEYGYTF. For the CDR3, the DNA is TGTGCCAGCAGGGCGGAATATGGCTACACCTTC.

For the CDR3, the DNA is TGTGCCAGCAGCTTAGATATAGCGGAGACCCAGTACTTC. Protein product: CASSLDIAETQYF. The chain employs TRBV11-1 and TRBJ2-5; the D gene is possibly TRBD2 (5 bases). Germline V lookup: CDR1 SGHAT, CDR2 FQDESV (reference sequence). The CDR3 runs 13 residues. The V gene lost 1 base and the J gene lost 5 bases, with 8 bases spanning the gap.

The CDR3 DNA reads as TGTGCCAGCAGCGCAAGCCCGGGGGACAGGGGCCAAGAGACCCAGTACTTC. Translating gives CASSASPGDRGQETQYF. J is TRBJ2-5 and V is TRBV7-2; TRBD1 aligns across 10 bases. Germline values: CDR1 SGHTA, CDR2 FQGNSA. V trimming: 5 bases; J trimming: 1 base; junction bases outside the gene matches: 10. The CDR3 has 17 amino acids.

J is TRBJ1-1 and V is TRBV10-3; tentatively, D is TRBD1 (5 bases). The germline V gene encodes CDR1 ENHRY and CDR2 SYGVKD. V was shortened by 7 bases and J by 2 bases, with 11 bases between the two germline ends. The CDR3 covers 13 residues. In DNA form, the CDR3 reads TGTGCCATCAATAGACAGCTTAACACTGAAGCTTTCTTT. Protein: CAINRQLNTEAFF.

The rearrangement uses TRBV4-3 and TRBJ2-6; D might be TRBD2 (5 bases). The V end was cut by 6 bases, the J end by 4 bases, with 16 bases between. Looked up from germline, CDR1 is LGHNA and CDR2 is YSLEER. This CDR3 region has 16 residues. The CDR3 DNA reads TGCGCCAGCAGTCAGAGCGGCGCTGCCGGGGCCAACGTCCTGACTTTC. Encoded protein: CASSQSGAAGANVLTF.

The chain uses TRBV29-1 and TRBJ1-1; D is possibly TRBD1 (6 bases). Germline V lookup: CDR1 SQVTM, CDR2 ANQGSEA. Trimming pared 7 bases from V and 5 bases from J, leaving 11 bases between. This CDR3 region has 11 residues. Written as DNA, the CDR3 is TGCAGCGCGACCAGGGGAACTGAAGCTTTCTTT. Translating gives CSATRGTEAFF.

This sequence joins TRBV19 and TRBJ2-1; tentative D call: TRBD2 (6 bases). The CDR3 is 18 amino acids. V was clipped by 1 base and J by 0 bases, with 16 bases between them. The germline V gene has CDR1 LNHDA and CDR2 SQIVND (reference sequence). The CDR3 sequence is CASSIGGVFSSSYNEQFF. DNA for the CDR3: TGTGCCAGTAGTATAGGGGGGGTCTTCTCAAGCTCCTACAATGAGCAGTTCTTC.

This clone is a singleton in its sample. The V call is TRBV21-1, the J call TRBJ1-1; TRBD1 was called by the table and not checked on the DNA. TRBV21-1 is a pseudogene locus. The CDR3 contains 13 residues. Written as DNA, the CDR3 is TGTGCCAGCAGCAAAGTGGCTGGGCAAGTGGCTTTCTTT. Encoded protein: CASSKVAGQVAFF.

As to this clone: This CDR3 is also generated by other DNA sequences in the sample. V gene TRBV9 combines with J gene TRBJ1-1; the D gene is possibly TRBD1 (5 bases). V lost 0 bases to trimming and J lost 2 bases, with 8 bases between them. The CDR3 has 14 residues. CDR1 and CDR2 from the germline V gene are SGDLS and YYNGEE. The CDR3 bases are TGTGCCAGCAGCGTAGGGACACTCAACACTGAAGCTTTCTTT. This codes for CASSVGTLNTEAFF. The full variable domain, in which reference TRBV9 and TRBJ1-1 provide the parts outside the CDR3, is DSGVTQTPKHLITATGQRVTLRCSPRSGDLSVYWYQQSLDQGLQFLIQYYNGEERAKGNILERFSAQQFPDLHSELNLSSLELGDSALYFCASSVGTLNTEAFFGQGTRLTVV.

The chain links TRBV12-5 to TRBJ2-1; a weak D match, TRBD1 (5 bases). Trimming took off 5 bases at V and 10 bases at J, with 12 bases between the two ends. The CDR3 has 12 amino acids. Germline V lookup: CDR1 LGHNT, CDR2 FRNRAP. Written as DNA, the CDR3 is TGTGCTAGTGGTCCCGAGGCAGGGGAGCAGTTCTTC. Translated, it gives CASGPEAGEQFF.

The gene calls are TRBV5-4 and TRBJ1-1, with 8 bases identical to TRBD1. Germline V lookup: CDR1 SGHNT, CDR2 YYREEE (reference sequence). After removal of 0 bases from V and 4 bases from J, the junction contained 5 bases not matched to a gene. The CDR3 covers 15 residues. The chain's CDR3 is CASSLEGQGGTEAFF. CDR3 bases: TGTGCCAGCAGCTTGGAAGGACAGGGCGGCACTGAAGCTTTCTTT. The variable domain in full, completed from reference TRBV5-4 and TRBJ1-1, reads ETGVTQSPTHLIKTRGQQVTLRCSSQSGHNTVSWYQQALGQGPQFIFQYYREEENGRGNFPPRFSGLQFPNYSSELNVNALELDDSALYLCASSLEGQGGTEAFFGQGTRLTVV.

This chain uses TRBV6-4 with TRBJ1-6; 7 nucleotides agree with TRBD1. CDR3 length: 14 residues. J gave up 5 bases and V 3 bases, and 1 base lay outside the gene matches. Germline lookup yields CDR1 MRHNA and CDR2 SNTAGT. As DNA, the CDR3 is TGTGCCAGCAGTGAAGGGACAGATAATTCACCCCTCCACTTT. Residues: CASSEGTDNSPLHF.

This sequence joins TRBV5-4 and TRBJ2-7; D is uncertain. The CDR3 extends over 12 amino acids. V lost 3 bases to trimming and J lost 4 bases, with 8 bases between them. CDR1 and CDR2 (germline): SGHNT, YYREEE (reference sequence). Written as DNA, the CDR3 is TGTGCCAGCAGCTCGTCGACTTACGAGCAGTACTTC. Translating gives CASSSSTYEQYF.

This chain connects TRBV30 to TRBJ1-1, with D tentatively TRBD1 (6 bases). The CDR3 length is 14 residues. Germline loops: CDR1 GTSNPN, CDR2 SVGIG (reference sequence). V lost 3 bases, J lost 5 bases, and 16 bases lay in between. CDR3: CAWSPTGIVTEAFF. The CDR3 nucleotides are TGTGCCTGGAGCCCAACAGGGATCGTGACTGAAGCTTTCTTT.

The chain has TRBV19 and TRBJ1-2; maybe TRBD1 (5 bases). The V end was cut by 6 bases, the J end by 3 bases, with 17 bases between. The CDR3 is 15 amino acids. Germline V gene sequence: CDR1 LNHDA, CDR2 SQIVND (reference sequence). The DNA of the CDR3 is TGTGCCAGTAGCCAACGCTCTGACAGACACTATGGCTACACCTTC. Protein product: CASSQRSDRHYGYTF.

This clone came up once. CDR3 nucleotides: TGTGCCAGCAGCTTAGAGGCAGGGGGGTCCGGGGAGCTGTTTTTT. Translated, it gives CASSLEAGGSGELFF. The chain joins TRBV7-6 to TRBJ2-2; D may be TRBD1 (7 bases). Germline lookup yields CDR1 SGHVS and CDR2 FNYEAQ. This CDR3 has 15 residues. Trimming pared 1 base from V and 6 bases from J, leaving 12 bases between.

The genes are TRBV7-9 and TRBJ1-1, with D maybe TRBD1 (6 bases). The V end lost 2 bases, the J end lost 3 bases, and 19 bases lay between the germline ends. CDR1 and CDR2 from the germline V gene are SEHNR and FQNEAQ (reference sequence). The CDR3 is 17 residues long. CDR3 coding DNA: TGTGCCAGCAGCTTACTGGGAGGGGGATCAAGGGACACTGAAGCTTTCTTT. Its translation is CASSLLGGGSRDTEAFF.